This TCR beta chain was captured in a study of T-cell memory formation after mild COVID-19 (dated by TCRdb to the early 2020s). In terms of the full investigation: TCR sequence clusters from the two donors were found to be largely donor specific. T-cell clones expanding and contracting after mild COVID-19 in two donors were tracked by longitudinal TCRalpha and TCRbeta repertoire sequencing. Two young, previously healthy adult volunteers made up the cohort, one male and one female.

TCRdb names Illumina NovaSeq 6000 as the instrument used. cDNA libraries for TCRalpha and TCRbeta were prepared by 5'RACE using constant-segment primers, with sample barcodes and unique molecular identifiers added. Trizol reagent was used to extract RNA from every sample. Library amplification was performed in two PCR steps, and a second sample barcode and Illumina TruSeq adapters were introduced in the second step. Sequencing of libraries was performed on an Illumina NovaSeq with 2 x 150 bp paired-end reads. Under the source paper's analysis protocol: Reads were demultiplexed and collapsed into UMI-guided consensus sequences with migec v1.2.7. Using mixcr v2.1.11, UMI consensuses were aligned to TRA and TRB V and J templates and then assembled into clonotypes. A clonotype was counted as expanded or contracted only when both edgeR and NoisET called the clonotype significant, with the noise models trained on biological replicates. For edgeR calls, the thresholds were a false discovery rate-adjusted p below 0.01 and a log2 fold-change of 1. As an exploratory analysis of dynamics, max-normalized trajectories of the 1000 most abundant clonotypes were examined by PCA with hierarchical clustering. Each responding clone was given a CD4 or CD8 phenotype based on the CD4+ and CD8+ repertoires, which had been sequenced separately. The raw public data were reprocessed by TCRdb itself: fastp quality trimming at Q25, MiXCR clonotype calling, in-frame beta chains only. Rows matching on CDR3 protein sequence are summarized as one entry with the most common DNA and genes. These V and J calls derive from TCRdb rather than the authors' analysis. A total of 250,000 to 350,000 distinct CDR3 sequences appear in this sample, more than 13% of them only once. Around 20% of the sample goes to the ten largest clones.

At the junction V is shortened by 0 bases and J by 3 bases, with 11 bases in between. The CDR3 numbers 15 residues from cysteine through phenylalanine. Solely the CDR3 DNA is kept, with 45 bases framed from the first base. CDR1 and CDR2, looked up from the germline V gene (reference sequence), are LGHDT and YNNKEL. Points the paper makes about the study in general: SARS-CoV-2 specificity was not confirmed for the second-wave clones peaking on day 37. Only two mild cases were covered by the study, and larger cohorts that include severe cases with pre-infection samples were considered necessary. Some responding clones were found in pre-infection memory, which suggests that pre-existing cross-reactive memory T cells took part in the SARS-CoV-2 response. From day 15 to 85, contracting clones showed balanced CD4/CD8 phenotypes, whereas a second wave of clones that expanded from day 15 to 37 leaned towards CD4+. Contracting CD4+ clones appeared mostly in the CM and EM memory subsets, whereas CD8+ clones were enriched in EMRA.

This clonotype appeared a few times. There is no known antigen for this receptor. Per-nucleotide qualities are absent, and no much larger clonotype sits a single base away. Ficoll-Paque density gradient centrifugation was used to isolate PBMCs. In this chain, TRBV3-1 is recombined with TRBJ1-2, with a tentative D gene TRBD1 over 6 matching bases. The clonotype was recovered from a young man who had mild COVID-19 (a few samples of this study predate the infection). The sample titles of this study are shuffled in the database, so cell type and time point are left out; the donor was told from shared clones. Material for sequencing was PBMCs or a T cell subset sorted from them (not recorded which). CDR3 region: CASSQEEGGYYGYTF. At the DNA level, the sequence is TGTGCCAGCAGCCAAGAAGAGGGGGGCTACTATGGCTACACCTTC.